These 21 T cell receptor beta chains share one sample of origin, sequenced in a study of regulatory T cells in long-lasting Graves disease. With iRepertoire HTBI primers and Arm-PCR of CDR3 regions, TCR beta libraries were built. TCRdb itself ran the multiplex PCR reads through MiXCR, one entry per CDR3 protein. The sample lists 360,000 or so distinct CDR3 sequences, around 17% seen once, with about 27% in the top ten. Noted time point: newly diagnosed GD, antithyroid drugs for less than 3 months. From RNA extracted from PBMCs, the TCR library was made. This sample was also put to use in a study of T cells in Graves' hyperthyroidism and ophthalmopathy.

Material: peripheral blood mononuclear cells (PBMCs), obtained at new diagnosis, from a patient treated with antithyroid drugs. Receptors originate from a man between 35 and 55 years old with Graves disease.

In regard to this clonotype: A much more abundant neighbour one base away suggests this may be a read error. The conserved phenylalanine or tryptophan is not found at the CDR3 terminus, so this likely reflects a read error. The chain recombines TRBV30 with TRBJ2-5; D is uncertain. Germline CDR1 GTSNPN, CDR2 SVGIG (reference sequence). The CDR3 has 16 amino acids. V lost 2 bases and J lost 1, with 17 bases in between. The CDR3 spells CAWSSLETGSQETQYC. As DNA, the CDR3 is TGTGCCTGGAGTTCTCTGGAAACGGGCAGCCAAGAGACCCAGTACTGC.

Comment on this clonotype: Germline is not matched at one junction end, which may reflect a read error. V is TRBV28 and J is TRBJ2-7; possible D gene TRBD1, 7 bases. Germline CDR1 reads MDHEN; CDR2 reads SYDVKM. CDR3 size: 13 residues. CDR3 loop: CAISRQGGYEQYF. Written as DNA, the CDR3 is TGTGCCATCAGTAGACAGGGAGGCTACGAGCAGTACTTC.

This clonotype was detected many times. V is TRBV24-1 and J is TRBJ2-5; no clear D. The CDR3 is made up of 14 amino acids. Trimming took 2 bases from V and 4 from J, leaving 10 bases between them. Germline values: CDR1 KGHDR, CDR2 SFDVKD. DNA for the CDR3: TGTGCCACCAGTGATTGGGATAGAGGAGAGACCCAGTACTTC. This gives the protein CATSDWDRGETQYF.

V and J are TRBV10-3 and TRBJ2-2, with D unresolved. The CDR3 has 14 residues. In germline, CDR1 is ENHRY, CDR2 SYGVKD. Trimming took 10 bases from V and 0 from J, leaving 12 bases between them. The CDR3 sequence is CATNTEANTGELFF. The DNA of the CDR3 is TGTGCCACCAACACTGAAGCGAACACCGGGGAGCTGTTTTTT.

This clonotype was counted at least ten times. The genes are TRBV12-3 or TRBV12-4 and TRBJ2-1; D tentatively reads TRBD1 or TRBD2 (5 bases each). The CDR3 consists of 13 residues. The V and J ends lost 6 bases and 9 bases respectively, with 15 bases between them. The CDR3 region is CASRSNSGTEQFF. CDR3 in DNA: TGTGCCAGCAGGTCAAATTCAGGGACTGAGCAGTTCTTC.

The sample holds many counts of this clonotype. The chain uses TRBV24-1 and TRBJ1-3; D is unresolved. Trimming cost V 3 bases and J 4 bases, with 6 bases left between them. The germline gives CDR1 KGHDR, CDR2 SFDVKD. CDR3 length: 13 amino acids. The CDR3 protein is CATSDRGGNTIYF. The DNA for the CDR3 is TGTGCCACCAGTGATAGAGGCGGAAACACCATATATTTT.

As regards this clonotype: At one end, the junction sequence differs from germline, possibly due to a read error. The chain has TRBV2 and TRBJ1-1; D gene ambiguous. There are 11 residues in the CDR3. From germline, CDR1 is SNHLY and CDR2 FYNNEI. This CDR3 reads CASSEDTEALF. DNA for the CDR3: TGTGCCAGCAGTGAAGATACTGAAGCTCTCTTT.

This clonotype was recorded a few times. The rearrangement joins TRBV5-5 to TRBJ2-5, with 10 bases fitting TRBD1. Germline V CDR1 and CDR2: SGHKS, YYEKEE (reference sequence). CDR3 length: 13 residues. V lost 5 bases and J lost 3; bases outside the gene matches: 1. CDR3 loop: CASRGTGEETQYF. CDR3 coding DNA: TGTGCCAGCAGAGGGACAGGGGAAGAGACCCAGTACTTC.

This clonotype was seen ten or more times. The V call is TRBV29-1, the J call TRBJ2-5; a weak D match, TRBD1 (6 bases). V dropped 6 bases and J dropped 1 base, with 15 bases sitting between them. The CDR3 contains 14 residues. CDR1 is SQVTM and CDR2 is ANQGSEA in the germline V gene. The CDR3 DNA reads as TGCAGCGTCCGCAGGGGAAGCGGCCAAGAGACCCAGTACTTC. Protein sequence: CSVRRGSGQETQYF.

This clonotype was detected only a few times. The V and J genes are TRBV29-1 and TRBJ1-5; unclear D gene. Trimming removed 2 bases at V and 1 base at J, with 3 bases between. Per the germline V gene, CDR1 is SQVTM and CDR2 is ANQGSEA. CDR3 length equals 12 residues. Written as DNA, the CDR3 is TGCAGCGTTGAACTAAGCAATCAGCCCCAGCATTTT. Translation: CSVELSNQPQHF. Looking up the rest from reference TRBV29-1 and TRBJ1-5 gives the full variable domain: SAVISQKPSRDICQRGTSLTIQCQVDSQVTMMFWYRQQPGQSLTLIATANQGSEATYESGFVIDKFPISRPNLTFSTLTVSNMSPEDSSIYLCSVELSNQPQHFGDGTRLSIL.

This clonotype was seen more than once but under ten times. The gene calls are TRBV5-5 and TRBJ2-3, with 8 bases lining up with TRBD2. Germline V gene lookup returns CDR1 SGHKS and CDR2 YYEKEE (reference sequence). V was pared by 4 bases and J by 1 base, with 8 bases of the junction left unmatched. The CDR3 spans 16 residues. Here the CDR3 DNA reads TGTGCCAGCAGCCCCGGGGCGGGAGGACGCACAGATACGCAGTATTTT. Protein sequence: CASSPGAGGRTDTQYF.

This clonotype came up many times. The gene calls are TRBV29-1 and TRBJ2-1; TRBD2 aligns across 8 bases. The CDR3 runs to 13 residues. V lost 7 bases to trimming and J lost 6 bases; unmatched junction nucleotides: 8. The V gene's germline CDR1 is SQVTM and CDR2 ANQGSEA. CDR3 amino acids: CSATGGRGNEQFF. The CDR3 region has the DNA TGCAGCGCCACGGGGGGGCGAGGCAATGAGCAGTTCTTC.

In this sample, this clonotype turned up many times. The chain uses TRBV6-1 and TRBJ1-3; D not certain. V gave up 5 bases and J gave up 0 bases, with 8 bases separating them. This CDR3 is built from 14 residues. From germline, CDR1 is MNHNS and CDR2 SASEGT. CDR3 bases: TGTGCCAGCAGTCCCGTTCCCTCTGGAAACACCATATATTTT. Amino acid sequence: CASSPVPSGNTIYF.

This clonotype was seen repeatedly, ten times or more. CDR3 region: CASGLDRGAEAFF. The CDR3 nucleotides read TGTGCTAGTGGTTTGGATAGGGGGGCTGAAGCTTTCTTT. The chain carries TRBV12-5 and TRBJ1-1; tentative D call: TRBD1 (6 bases). Germline lookup yields CDR1 LGHNT and CDR2 FRNRAP. Trimming removed 1 base from V and 6 bases from J, with 9 bases in between. This CDR3 is built from 13 residues.

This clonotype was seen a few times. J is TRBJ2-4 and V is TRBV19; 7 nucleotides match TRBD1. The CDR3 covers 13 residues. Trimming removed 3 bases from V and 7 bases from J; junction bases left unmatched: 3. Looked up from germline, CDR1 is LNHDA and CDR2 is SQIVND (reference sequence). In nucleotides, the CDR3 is TGTGCCAGTAGTATCAGGGGGATGAACATTCAGTACTTC. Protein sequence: CASSIRGMNIQYF.

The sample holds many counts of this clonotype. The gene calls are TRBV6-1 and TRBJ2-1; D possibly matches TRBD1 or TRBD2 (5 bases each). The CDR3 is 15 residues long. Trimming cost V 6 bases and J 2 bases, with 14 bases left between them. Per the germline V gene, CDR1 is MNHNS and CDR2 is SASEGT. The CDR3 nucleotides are TGTGCCAGCAGCCGAGGGGTCCCCACCTACAATGAGCAGTTCTTC. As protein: CASSRGVPTYNEQFF.

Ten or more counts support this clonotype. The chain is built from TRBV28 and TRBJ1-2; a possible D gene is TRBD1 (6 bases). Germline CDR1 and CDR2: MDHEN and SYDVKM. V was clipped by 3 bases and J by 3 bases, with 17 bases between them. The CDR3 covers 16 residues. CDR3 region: CASSFWVAGAHYGYTF. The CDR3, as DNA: TGTGCCAGCAGTTTTTGGGTGGCAGGGGCCCACTATGGCTACACCTTC.

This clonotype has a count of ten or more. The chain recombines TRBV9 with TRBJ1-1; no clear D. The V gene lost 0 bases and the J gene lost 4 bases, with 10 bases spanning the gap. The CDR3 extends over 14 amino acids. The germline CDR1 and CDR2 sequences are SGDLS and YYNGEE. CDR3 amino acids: CASSVVPQSTEAFF. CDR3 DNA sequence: TGTGCCAGCAGCGTAGTACCCCAGAGCACTGAAGCTTTCTTT.

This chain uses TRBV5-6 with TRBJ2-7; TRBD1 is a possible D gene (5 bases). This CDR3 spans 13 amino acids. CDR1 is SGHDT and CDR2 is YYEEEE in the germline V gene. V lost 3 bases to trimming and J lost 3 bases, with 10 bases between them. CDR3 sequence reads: CASSSPDIYEQYF. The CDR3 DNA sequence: TGTGCCAGCAGCTCGCCGGACATCTACGAGCAGTACTTC.

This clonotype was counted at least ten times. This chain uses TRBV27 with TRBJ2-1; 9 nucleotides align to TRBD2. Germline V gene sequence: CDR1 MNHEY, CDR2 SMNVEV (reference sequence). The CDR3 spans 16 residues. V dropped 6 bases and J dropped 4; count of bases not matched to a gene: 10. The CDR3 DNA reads TGTGCCAGCAGATTGGGCGGCGGGGGGGTTTACAATGAGCAGTTCTTC. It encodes CASRLGGGGVYNEQFF.

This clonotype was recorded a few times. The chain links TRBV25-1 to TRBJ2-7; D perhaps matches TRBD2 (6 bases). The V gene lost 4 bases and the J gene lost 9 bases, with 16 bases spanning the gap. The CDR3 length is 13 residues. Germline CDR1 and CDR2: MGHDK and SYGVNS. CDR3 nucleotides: TGTGCCAGCAGTGCCCCCGGAGGGGCCGGGCAGTACTTC. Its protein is CASSAPGGAGQYF.